This TCR beta chain came from a study of blood T cell repertoires in COVID-19. As for the study in general: Some COVID-19 samples were acute and others convalescent; all came from the United States, Italy and Spain. T cells, B-cell-depleted T cells, or PBMCs provided the cDNA or gDNA that served as material.

Cohort 3 donors were reported recovered after two negative PCRs, clearance, or symptom resolution. Methods used by the authors: Nucleated cell number was recorded as an estimate derived from reference gene primer amplification. Some clones are missing from TCRdb's copy, which holds only in-frame ones; the method was immunoSEQ multiplex PCR. V and J calls and clone size are given by that table; D and trimming were obtained from the DNA. Of about 380,000 clones in the sample, more than 70% are singletons; the top ten hold about 1.1%. Germline assignment: CDR1 KGHSH and CDR2 LQKENI. CDR3 length: 15 residues. V shed 1 base, J shed 4 bases, and the junction held 6 bases outside the gene matches.

The chain links TRBV18 to TRBJ2-7; 8 bases match TRBD2. The specimen sequenced was PBMCs or T cells enriched from blood (not recorded which). The clonotype originates from a woman between 18 and 29 years old who had recovered from COVID-19. The CDR3 loop reads CASSPQSSSGYEQYF. The CDR3 DNA follows: TGTGCCAGCTCACCACAGTCGTCTAGCGGGTACGAGCAGTACTTC.